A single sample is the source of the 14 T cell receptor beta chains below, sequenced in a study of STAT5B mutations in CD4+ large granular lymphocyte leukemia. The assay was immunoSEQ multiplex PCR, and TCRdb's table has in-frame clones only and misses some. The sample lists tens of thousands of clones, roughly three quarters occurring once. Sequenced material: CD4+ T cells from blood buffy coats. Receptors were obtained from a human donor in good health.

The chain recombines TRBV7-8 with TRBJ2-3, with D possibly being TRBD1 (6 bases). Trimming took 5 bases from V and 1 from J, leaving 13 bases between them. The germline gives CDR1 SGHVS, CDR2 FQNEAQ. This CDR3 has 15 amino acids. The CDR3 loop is CASSAGARGTDTQYF. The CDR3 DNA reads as TGTGCCAGCAGCGCAGGGGCTCGGGGCACAGATACGCAGTATTTT.

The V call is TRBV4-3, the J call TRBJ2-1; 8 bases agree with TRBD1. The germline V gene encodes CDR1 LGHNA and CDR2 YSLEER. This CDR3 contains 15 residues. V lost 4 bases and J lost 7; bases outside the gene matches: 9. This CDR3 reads CASSLSDRDTNEQFF. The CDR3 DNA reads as TGCGCCAGCAGCCTGTCGGACAGGGATACTAATGAGCAGTTCTTC.

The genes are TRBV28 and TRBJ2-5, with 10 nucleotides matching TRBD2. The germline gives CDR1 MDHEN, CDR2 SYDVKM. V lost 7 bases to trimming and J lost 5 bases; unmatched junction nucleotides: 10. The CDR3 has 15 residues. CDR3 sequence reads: CASKPRAGGAETQYF. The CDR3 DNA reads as TGTGCCAGCAAACCACGAGCGGGGGGGGCGGAGACCCAGTACTTC. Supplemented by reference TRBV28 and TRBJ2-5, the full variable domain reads DVKVTQSSRYLVKRTGEKVFLECVQDMDHENMFWYRQDPGLGLRLIYFSYDVKMKEKGDIPEGYSVSREKKERFSLILESASTNQTSMYLCASKPRAGGAETQYFGPGTRLLVL.

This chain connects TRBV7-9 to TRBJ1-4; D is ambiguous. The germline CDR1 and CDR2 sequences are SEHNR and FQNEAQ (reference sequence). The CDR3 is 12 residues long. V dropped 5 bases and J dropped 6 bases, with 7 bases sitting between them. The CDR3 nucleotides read TGTGCCAGCAGCGCGCGGGATGAAAAACTGTTTTTT. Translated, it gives CASSARDEKLFF. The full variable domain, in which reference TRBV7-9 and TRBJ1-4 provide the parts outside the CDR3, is DTGVSQNPRHKITKRGQNVTFRCDPISEHNRLYWYRQTLGQGPEFLTYFQNEAQLEKSRLLSDRFSAERPKGSFSTLEIQRTEQGDSAMYLCASSARDEKLFFGSGTQLSVL.

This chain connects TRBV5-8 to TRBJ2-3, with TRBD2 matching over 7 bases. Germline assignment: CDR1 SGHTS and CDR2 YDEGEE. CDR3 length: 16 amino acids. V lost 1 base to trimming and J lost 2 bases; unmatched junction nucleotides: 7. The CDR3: CASSLRVGGATDTQYF. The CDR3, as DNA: TGTGCCAGCAGCTTGAGAGTGGGAGGGGCCACAGATACGCAGTATTTT.

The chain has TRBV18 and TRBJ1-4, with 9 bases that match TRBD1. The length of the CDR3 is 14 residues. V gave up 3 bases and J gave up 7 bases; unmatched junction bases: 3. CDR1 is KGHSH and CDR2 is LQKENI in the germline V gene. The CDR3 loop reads CASSPGQGTEKLFF. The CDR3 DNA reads TGTGCCAGCTCACCGGGACAGGGAACTGAAAAACTGTTTTTT.

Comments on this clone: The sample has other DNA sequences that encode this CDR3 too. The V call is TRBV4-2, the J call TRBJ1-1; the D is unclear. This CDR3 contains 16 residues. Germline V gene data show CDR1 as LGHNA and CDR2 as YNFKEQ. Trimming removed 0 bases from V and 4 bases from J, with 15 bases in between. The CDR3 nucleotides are TGTGCCAGCAGCCAAGATCGGTTCGCCCGGGGCACTGAAGCTTTCTTT. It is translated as CASSQDRFARGTEAFF.

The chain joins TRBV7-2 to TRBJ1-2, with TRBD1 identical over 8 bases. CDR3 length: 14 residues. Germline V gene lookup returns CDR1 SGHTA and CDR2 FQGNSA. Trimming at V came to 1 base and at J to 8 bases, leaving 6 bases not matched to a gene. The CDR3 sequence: CASSLEPWTGGYTF. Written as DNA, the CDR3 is TGTGCCAGCAGCTTAGAACCCTGGACAGGGGGCTACACCTTC.

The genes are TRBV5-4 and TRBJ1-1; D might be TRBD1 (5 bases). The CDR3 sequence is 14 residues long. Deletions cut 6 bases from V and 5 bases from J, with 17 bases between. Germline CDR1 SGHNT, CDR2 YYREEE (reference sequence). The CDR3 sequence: CASTLGGVRTEAFF. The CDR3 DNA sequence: TGTGCCAGCACCCTGGGGGGGGTCAGGACTGAAGCTTTCTTT.

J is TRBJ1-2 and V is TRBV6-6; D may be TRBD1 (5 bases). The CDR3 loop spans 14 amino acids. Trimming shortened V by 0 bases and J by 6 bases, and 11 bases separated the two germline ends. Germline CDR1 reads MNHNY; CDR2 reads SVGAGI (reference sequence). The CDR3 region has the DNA TGTGCCAGCAGTTACTCCGGGGACGGGAATGGCTACACCTTC. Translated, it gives CASSYSGDGNGYTF.

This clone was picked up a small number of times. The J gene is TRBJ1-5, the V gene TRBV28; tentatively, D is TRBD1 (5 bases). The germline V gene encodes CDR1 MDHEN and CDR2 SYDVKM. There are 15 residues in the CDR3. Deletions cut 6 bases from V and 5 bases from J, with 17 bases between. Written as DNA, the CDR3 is TGTGCCAGCAGGACCACCCCAGGGCCCCATCAGCCCCAGCATTTT. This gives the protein CASRTTPGPHQPQHF.

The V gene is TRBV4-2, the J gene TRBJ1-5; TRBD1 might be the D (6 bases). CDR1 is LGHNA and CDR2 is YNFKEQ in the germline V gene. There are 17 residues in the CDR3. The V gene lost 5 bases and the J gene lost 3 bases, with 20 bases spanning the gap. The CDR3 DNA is TGTGCCAGCAGCTTGTTTGGAGGGGGGGCCACCAATCAGCCCCAGCATTTT. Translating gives CASSLFGGGATNQPQHF.

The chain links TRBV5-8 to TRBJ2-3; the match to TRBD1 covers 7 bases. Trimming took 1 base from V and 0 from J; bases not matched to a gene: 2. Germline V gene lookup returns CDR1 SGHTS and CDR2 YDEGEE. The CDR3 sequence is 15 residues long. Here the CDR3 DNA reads TGTGCCAGCAGCTTGATGGGACAGAGCACAGATACGCAGTATTTT. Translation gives CASSLMGQSTDTQYF.

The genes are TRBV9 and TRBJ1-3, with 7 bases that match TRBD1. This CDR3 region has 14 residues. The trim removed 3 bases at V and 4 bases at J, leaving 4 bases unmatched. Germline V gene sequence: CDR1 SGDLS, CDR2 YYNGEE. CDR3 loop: CASSETTGGNTIYF. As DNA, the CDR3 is TGTGCCAGCAGCGAGACGACAGGGGGAAACACCATATATTTT.